Listed below are T cell receptor beta chains from one sample, sequenced in a study of T cell responses to AZD1222 COVID-19 vaccine. Profiled with immunoSEQ multiplex PCR; TCRdb holds only in-frame clones, not every one. The sample lists about 120,000 clones, approximately 90% seen once, with approximately 7.9% in the top ten. The material was peripheral blood, obtained on day 0 of AZD1222 vaccination. The receptors derive from an adult in good health. CDR3s include the opening cysteine and the closing phenylalanine or tryptophan.

j_call,v_call,cdr3_aa
TRBJ2-3,TRBV19,CASSPRQSFRDTQYF
TRBJ1-5,TRBV6-5,CASSYGRMANQPQHF
TRBJ1-4,TRBV2,CASSPGTNEKLFF
TRBJ2-1,TRBV18,CASSPQRDNEQFF
TRBJ1-3,TRBV19,CASSKDRGNTIYF
TRBJ2-5,TRBV4-3,CASSQELGAGRETQYF
TRBJ2-1,TRBV5-1,CASSSGRPGEQFF
TRBJ2-2,TRBV6-5,CASSIGTANTGELFF
TRBJ2-3,TRBV5-1,CASSFGQVSTDTQYF
TRBJ1-5,TRBV19,CASSVGIVPNQPQHF
TRBJ1-2,TRBV9,CASSDANYGYTF
TRBJ1-1,TRBV29-1,CSVDSGQGATEAFF
TRBJ1-1,TRBV19,CASSPPQGYTEAFF
TRBJ2-3,TRBV27,CASRKGLAGLTDTQYF
TRBJ2-3,TRBV18,CASSYSPGGSDTQYF
TRBJ1-6,TRBV28,CASRGSGSISPLHF
TRBJ1-2,TRBV4-1,CASSQVVGGLFGYTF
TRBJ2-1,TRBV6-5,CASSYRDREWDEQFF
TRBJ2-6,TRBV9,CASSVRGTGANVLTF
TRBJ1-2,TRBV4-3,CASSQEQNYGYTF